This TCR beta chain was observed in a study of control samples from healthy donors and cancer patients. V was shortened by 2 bases and J by 5 bases, with 9 bases between the two germline ends. The CDR3 spans 14 residues. Germline assignment: CDR1 SNHLY and CDR2 FYNNEI. The assay was immunoSEQ multiplex PCR, and TCRdb's table has in-frame clones only and misses some. This sample yields under 200,000 clones, of which roughly 91% are seen a single time; roughly 1.6% belongs to the top ten. The chain couples TRBV2 to TRBJ1-4; D is perhaps TRBD1 (5 bases). Sequenced: blood. This clonotype was obtained from a woman in her 30s in good health. The CDR3 sequence is CASSEPRVNEKLFF. For the CDR3, the DNA is TGTGCCAGCAGTGAACCCAGGGTCAATGAAAAACTGTTTTTT.